This T cell receptor (beta chain) was captured in a study of T cell changes during pregnancy in multiple sclerosis. From germline, CDR1 is SGHDT and CDR2 YYEEEE. The CDR3 is 16 residues long. Trimming cost V 1 base and J 2 bases, with 13 bases left between them. Assay used: immunoSEQ multiplex PCR; TCRdb lists only in-frame clones, some missing. This sample has about 36,000 clones, with around 90% found just once. The receptor was isolated from a female donor with multiple sclerosis, enrolled in a pregnancy study. The rearrangement uses TRBV5-6 and TRBJ1-5; unclear D gene. Sequencing used CD4+ T cells from peripheral blood mononuclear cells, obtained in the first trimester of pregnancy. In DNA, the CDR3 is TGTGCCAGCAGCTTGTCTGGGCTGAGAGGCAATCAGCCCCAGCATTTT. Translation: CASSLSGLRGNQPQHF.